This T cell receptor beta chain emerged from a study of T cell responses to AZD1222 COVID-19 vaccine. On this clone itself: Its antigen is undetermined.

The table came from immunoSEQ multiplex PCR; TCRdb's copy has only in-frame clones and leaves some out. The sample has hundreds of thousands of clones; 90% to 95% are singletons. Study-wide results and caveats: Receipt of two AZD1222 doses was followed by a rise in Spike-specific TCR breadth and depth.

The J segment lost 1 base and the V segment lost 0 bases, leaving 6 bases of the junction unmatched. Germline CDR1 SGHDN, CDR2 FVKESK. The CDR3 contains 17 residues. The sequenced sample was peripheral blood, obtained 28 days after the second AZD1222 dose. The origin of this receptor is an adult who received the AZD1222 COVID-19 vaccine. This chain uses TRBV14 with TRBJ1-1, with 9 bases lining up with TRBD1. DNA of the CDR3: TGTGCCAGCAGCCAAGACCCCGGGACAGGGCCGAACACTGAAGCTTTCTTT. Encoded protein: CASSQDPGTGPNTEAFF.